This note documents a single T cell receptor (beta chain) sequence. What it recognizes is unknown. The sample belongs to a study of blood T cells in healthy people across ages. Study-wide results and limits: In older individuals, TCR beta diversity per million T cells was lower, falling roughly linearly with age. Strong correlation was found linking TCR beta diversity to naive T cell percentage.

The second PCR ran roughly 7 to 11 cycles with a sample-barcoded 5' primer and J-beta primers. One entry per CDR3 protein, called by TCRdb with MiXCR from the 5' RACE reads. The data contain roughly 1.7 million distinct CDR3 sequences, about 35% of them singletons. In terms of origin and age, donors were healthy Caucasian individuals from Russia aged roughly 6 to 100. Between the trimmed V and J ends, which lost 4 bases and 2 bases, there was a span of 13 bases. Germline assignment: CDR1 SGDLS and CDR2 YYNGEE. This CDR3 is 15 amino acids long. The gene calls are TRBV9 and TRBJ2-4; weak D call: TRBD1 (7 bases). The sequencing input was blood. This sequence was found in a woman aged 30 to 39 in good health. CDR3: CASSPRDSPKNIQYF. The DNA for the CDR3 is TGTGCCAGCAGCCCGCGGGACAGCCCCAAAAACATTCAGTACTTC.